Listed here is a single T cell receptor (beta chain). The sample belongs to a study of cytomegalovirus exposure and HLA in healthy donors. V was clipped by 4 bases and J by 6 bases, with 7 bases between them. CDR3 length: 11 residues. Germline V CDR1 and CDR2: KGHSH, LQKENI. In the PCR, 60 Vbeta and 13 Jbeta primers were used. Measured with immunoSEQ multiplex PCR; TCRdb has only the in-frame clones, and not every one. The repertoire holds about 140,000 clones, with around 80% as singletons. The chain joins TRBV18 to TRBJ2-7; a possible D gene is TRBD2 (5 bases). The clonotype was recovered from an older woman in good health and CMV-seropositive. The sequenced sample consisted of PBMCs. The CDR3 loop is CASSLSVEQYF. CDR3 nucleotides: TGTGCCAGCTCACTTAGCGTCGAGCAGTACTTC.